One T cell receptor (beta chain) is described in this entry. This entry is derived from a study of blood T cell repertoires in COVID-19. Germline-derived CDR1 and CDR2 are SQVTM and ANQGSEA. The CDR3 length is 15 residues. Deletions cut 2 bases from V and 2 bases from J, with 15 bases between. Original data processing: How many nucleated cells were present was estimated from reference gene primer amplification. Using immunoSEQ multiplex PCR, the repertoire was profiled, and TCRdb retains in-frame clones only, with some absent. V, J and clone size are those of that table, while D and trimming were read from the DNA. The data contain roughly 76,000 clones, around nine tenths of them seen just once; the ten biggest clones take up 8% to 9.5%.

The sample was peripheral blood. This chain joins TRBV29-1 and TRBJ1-2; D might be TRBD1 (5 bases). This clonotype was obtained from a man in his thirties or forties with acute or convalescent COVID-19. The CDR3 spells CSVEKGIGLNYGYTF. The DNA of the CDR3 is TGCAGCGTTGAAAAGGGGATCGGGCTAAACTATGGCTACACCTTC.